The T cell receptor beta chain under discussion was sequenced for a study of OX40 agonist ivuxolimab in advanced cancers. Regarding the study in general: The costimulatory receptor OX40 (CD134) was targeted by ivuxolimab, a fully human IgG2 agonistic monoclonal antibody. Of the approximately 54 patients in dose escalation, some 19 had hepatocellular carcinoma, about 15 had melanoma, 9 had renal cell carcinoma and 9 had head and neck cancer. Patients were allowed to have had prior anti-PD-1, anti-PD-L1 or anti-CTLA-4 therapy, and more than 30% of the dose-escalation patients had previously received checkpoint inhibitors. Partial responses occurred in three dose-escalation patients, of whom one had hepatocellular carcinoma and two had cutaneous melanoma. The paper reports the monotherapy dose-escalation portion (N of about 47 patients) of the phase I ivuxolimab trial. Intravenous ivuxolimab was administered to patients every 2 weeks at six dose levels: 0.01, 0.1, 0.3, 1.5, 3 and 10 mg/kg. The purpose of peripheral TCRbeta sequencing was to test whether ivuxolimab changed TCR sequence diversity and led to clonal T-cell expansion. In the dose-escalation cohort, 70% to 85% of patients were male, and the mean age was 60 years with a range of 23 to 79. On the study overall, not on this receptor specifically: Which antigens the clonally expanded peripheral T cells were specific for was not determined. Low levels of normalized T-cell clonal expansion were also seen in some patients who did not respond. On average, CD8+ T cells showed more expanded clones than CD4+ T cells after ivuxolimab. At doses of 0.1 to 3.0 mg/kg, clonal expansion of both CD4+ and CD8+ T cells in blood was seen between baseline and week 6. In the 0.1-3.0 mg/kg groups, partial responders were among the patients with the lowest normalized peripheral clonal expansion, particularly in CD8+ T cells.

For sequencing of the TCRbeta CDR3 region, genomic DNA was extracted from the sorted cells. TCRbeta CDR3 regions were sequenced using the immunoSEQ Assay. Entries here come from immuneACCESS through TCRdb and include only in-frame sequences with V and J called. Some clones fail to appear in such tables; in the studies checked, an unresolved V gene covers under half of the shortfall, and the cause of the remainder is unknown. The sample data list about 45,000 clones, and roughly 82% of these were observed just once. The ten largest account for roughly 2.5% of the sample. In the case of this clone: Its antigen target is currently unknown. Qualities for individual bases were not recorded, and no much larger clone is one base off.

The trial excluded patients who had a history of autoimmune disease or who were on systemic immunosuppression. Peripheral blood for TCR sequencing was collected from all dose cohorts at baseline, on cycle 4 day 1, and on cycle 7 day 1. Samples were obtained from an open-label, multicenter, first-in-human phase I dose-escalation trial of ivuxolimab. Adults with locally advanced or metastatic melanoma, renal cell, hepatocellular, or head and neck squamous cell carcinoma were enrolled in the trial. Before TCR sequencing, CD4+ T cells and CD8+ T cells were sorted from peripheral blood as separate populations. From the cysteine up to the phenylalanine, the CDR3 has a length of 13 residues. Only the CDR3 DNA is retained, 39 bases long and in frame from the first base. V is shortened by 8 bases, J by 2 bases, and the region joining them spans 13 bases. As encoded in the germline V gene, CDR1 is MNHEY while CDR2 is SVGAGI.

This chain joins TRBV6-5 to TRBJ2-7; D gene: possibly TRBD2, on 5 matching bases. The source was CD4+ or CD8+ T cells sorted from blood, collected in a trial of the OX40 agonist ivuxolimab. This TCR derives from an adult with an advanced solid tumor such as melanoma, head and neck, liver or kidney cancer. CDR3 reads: CASWGDETYEQYF. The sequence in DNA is TGTGCCAGCTGGGGAGACGAGACCTACGAGCAGTACTTC.